The 17 T cell receptor beta chains presented below share a single source sample, sequenced in a study of control samples from healthy donors and cancer patients. TCRdb's copy holds only in-frame clones and misses some; the assay was immunoSEQ multiplex PCR. The sample has 60,000 to 95,000 clones, about 80% seen once; the top ten hold about 14%. Sequences were obtained from blood. All receptors come from a man in his fifties or sixties in good health.

The V gene is TRBV5-1, the J gene TRBJ1-6; D call uncertain. CDR1 is SGHRS, CDR2 YFSETQ, per germline. CDR3 length: 14 residues. The V end was cut by 0 bases, the J end by 10 bases, with 11 bases between. CDR3 region: CASSLDTAASPLHF. In nucleotides, the CDR3 is TGCGCCAGCAGCTTGGATACAGCGGCCTCACCCCTCCACTTT. Full variable domain (remainder filled in from reference TRBV5-1 and TRBJ1-6): KAGVTQTPRYLIKTRGQQVTLSCSPISGHRSVSWYQQTPGQGLQFLFEYFSETQRNKGNFPGRFSGRQFSNSRSEMNVSTLELGDSALYLCASSLDTAASPLHFGNGTRLTVT.

Only a few counts were recorded for this clone. One junction end disagrees with the germline gene, perhaps due to a read error. CDR3 in amino acids: CASSEMGYGPSSLF. In nucleotides, the CDR3 is TGTGCCAGCAGCGAAATGGGGTACGGCCCTTCCTCTCTCTTT. V usage is TRBV7-9 and J usage is TRBJ1-1; D gene ambiguous. The CDR3 length is 14 residues. From germline, CDR1 is SEHNR and CDR2 FQNEAQ (reference sequence).

The V call is TRBV6-6, the J call TRBJ1-2; D is unresolved. Germline CDR1 and CDR2: MNHNY and SVGAGI (reference sequence). The CDR3 runs 14 residues. Trimming left V 5 bases short and J 2 bases short, with 12 bases between. The CDR3 sequence: CASSPPPQNYGYTF. As DNA, the CDR3 is TGTGCCAGCAGTCCCCCCCCACAGAACTATGGCTACACCTTC.

The CDR3 DNA reads TGTGCCAGCAGCCGAGGACAGACAGCTAACTATGGCTACACCTTC. It specifies CASSRGQTANYGYTF. V is TRBV3-1 (or the pseudogene TRBV3-2) and J is TRBJ1-2, with a weak D call TRBD1 (6 bases). CDR3 length: 15 amino acids. Germline V gives CDR1 LGHDT, CDR2 YNNKEL (reference sequence). Trimming stripped 4 bases from V and 0 bases from J, with 12 bases between.

This clone was recorded only once. The genes are TRBV4-2 and TRBJ2-7; D is possibly TRBD2 (6 bases). Germline V gene sequence: CDR1 LGHNA, CDR2 YNFKEQ. V lost 0 bases and J 5 bases, leaving 11 bases between the germline ends. There are 14 residues in the CDR3. The CDR3 protein is CASSQDGLSDEQYF. The CDR3 DNA is TGTGCCAGCAGCCAAGATGGACTATCGGACGAGCAGTACTTC.

CDR3 coding DNA: TGTGCCAGCAGTGGAGGGACAGGGGGTGGCTACACCTTC. Residues: CASSGGTGGGYTF. The chain couples TRBV28 to TRBJ1-2; 11 bases are a match to TRBD1. The CDR3 is 13 amino acids. CDR1 MDHEN and CDR2 SYDVKM come from the germline V gene. After removal of 5 bases from V and 7 bases from J, the junction contained 3 bases not matched to a gene.

The rearrangement links TRBV29-1 to TRBJ2-3; TRBD2 matches at 11 bases. The CDR3 totals 12 residues. J was trimmed by 5 bases and V by 7 bases; bases with no gene match: 2. Germline V gene sequence: CDR1 SQVTM, CDR2 ANQGSEA. CDR3: CSGGLAGDTQYF. CDR3 nucleotide sequence: TGCAGCGGTGGACTAGCGGGAGATACGCAGTATTTT.

The chain carries TRBV9 and TRBJ1-1; D gene unclear. V was cut by 2 bases and J by 4 bases, with 9 bases left in between. CDR1 is SGDLS, CDR2 YYNGEE, per germline. This CDR3 spans 13 amino acids. Written as DNA, the CDR3 is TGTGCCAGCAGCGTGGGGTGGACCACTGAAGCTTTCTTT. Its translation is CASSVGWTTEAFF.

This sequence joins TRBV12-3 or TRBV12-4 and TRBJ1-1; TRBD1 is a possible D gene (6 bases). Deletions cut 1 base from V and 11 bases from J, with 11 bases between. The length of the CDR3 is 12 residues. The CDR3, as DNA: TGTGCCAGCAGTTTAGGGGGGCGCACCGCTTTCTTT. Its translation: CASSLGGRTAFF.

The genes are TRBV6-1 and TRBJ2-5, with 7 bases that match TRBD2. The V gene's germline CDR1 is MNHNS and CDR2 SASEGT. The CDR3 is 16 residues long. V lost 4 bases, J lost 5 bases, and 13 bases stayed unmatched. The CDR3 reads CASSGFGGSGLETQYF. The CDR3 DNA sequence: TGTGCCAGCAGTGGATTCGGCGGGAGTGGTTTGGAGACCCAGTACTTC.

The chain links TRBV3-1 (or the pseudogene TRBV3-2) to TRBJ1-2; TRBD1 matches at 7 bases. This CDR3 region has 17 residues. V lost 4 bases to trimming and J lost 2 bases; unmatched junction nucleotides: 13. Germline-derived CDR1 and CDR2 are LGHDT and YNNKEL (reference sequence). This chain's CDR3 is CASSPSPTLQGNYGYTF. In DNA form, the CDR3 reads TGTGCCAGCAGCCCCTCCCCTACCCTACAGGGGAACTATGGCTACACCTTC.

This sequence joins TRBV6-5 and TRBJ1-2; 8 bases match TRBD1. The CDR3 covers 15 residues. The V segment lost 4 bases and the J segment 0 bases; nucleotides outside the gene matches: 4. Looked up from germline, CDR1 is MNHEY and CDR2 is SVGAGI. The CDR3 bases are TGTGCCAGCAGTTCCAGGACAGGGACTAACTATGGCTACACCTTC. It encodes CASSSRTGTNYGYTF.

V and J are TRBV7-2 and TRBJ2-6, with TRBD2 as a possible D gene (6 bases). Trimming left V 0 bases short and J 1 base short, with 13 bases between. The CDR3 length is 18 residues. CDR1 is SGHTA and CDR2 is FQGNSA in the germline V gene. CDR3 in DNA: TGTGCCAGCAGCTTAGCGCCAAGTAGCGGTTCTGGGGCCAACGTCCTGACTTTC. Translating gives CASSLAPSSGSGANVLTF.

V and J are TRBV30 and TRBJ2-7; D unresolved. This CDR3 is 11 amino acids long. V gave up 3 bases and J gave up 7 bases, with 10 bases separating them. The germline CDR1 and CDR2 sequences are GTSNPN and SVGIG (reference sequence). CDR3 coding DNA: TGTGCCTGGAGCGTGGGTGGGGAGCAGTACTTC. This encodes CAWSVGGEQYF.

The chain couples TRBV6-5 to TRBJ1-3; D is unresolved. Germline CDR1 is MNHEY and CDR2 is SVGAGI. The CDR3 is 15 amino acids. V was clipped by 9 bases and J by 0 bases, with 15 bases between them. The CDR3 protein is CASSRRSYSGNTIYF. The CDR3 bases are TGTGCCAGTTCCCGCAGGAGTTACTCTGGAAACACCATATATTTT.

This sequence joins TRBV7-2 and TRBJ1-1; D is unclear. Germline values: CDR1 SGHTA, CDR2 FQGNSA. CDR3 length: 14 amino acids. V lost 0 bases to trimming and J lost 6 bases, with 11 bases between them. CDR3 loop: CASSLALTGAEAFF. As DNA, the CDR3 is TGTGCCAGCAGCTTAGCACTCACTGGCGCTGAAGCTTTCTTT.

The chain combines TRBV11-3 with TRBJ2-7; no clear D. V was clipped by 5 bases and J by 2 bases, with 7 bases between them. The CDR3 runs 12 residues. CDR1 and CDR2 (germline): SGHNT, YENEEA. The CDR3 loop is CASSRLTYEQYF. Here the CDR3 DNA reads TGTGCCAGCAGCCGATTAACCTACGAGCAGTACTTC. Variable domain in full (rest from reference TRBV11-3 and TRBJ2-7): EAGVVQSPRYKIIEKKQPVAFWCNPISGHNTLYWYLQNLGQGPELLIRYENEEAVDDSQLPKDRFSAERLKGVDSTLKIQPAELGDSAVYLCASSRLTYEQYFGPGTRLTVT.